A selection of T cell receptor beta chains follows, all from one sample in a study of blood T cell repertoires in COVID-19. Measured with immunoSEQ multiplex PCR; TCRdb has only the in-frame clones, and not every one. The sample includes fewer than 200,000 clones, 83% of them seen just once. The sequenced sample was peripheral blood. The receptors here all came from a human donor in a cohort sampled during active COVID-19. Each CDR3 is given with its conserved first and last residue. A D gene is named only where the DNA matches it firmly. Not all rows give a size; the values are once, few, many and, for expanded clones, a class.

TRBJ1-1 | NA | NA | TRBV2 | TGTGCCAGCAATAAAGAAACGGGCACTGAAGCTTTCTTT | CASNKETGTEAFF
TRBJ2-3 | NA | TRBD2 | TRBV7-3 | TGTGCCAGCAGCTCGAATAGCGGGAGGACCACAGATACGCAGTATTTT | CASSSNSGRTTDTQYF
TRBJ2-7 | NA | TRBD2 | TRBV3-1/TRBV3-2 | TGTGCCAGCAGCCAAGATATAGCGGGAGCACGGGGTTCCTACTACGAGCAGTACTTC | CASSQDIAGARGSYYEQYF
TRBJ2-7 | NA | TRBD2 | TRBV9 | TGTGCCAGCAGCGAGGAGCGGGAGAGGCACGAGCAGTACTTC | CASSEERERHEQYF
TRBJ1-2 | NA | NA | TRBV6-2/TRBV6-3 | TGTGCCAGCAGTTTGGAGTATAACTATGGCTACACCTTC | CASSLEYNYGYTF
TRBJ2-3 | NA | NA | TRBV10-1 | TGCGCCAGCAGTGAGCGGAGAGATACGCAGTATTTT | CASSERRDTQYF
TRBJ2-1 | NA | TRBD2 | TRBV14 | TGTGCCAGCAGCCAAGGTAGCGGGGGTTACAATGAGCAGTTCTTC | CASSQGSGGYNEQFF
TRBJ2-2 | NA | NA | TRBV4-2 | TGTGCCAGCAGCCCTGGTACGCTGGCCACCGGGGAGCTGTTTTTT | CASSPGTLATGELFF
TRBJ1-1 | NA | NA | TRBV9 | TGTGCCAGCAGCCGATCTGATAGGGGAACTGAAGCTTTCTTT | CASSRSDRGTEAFF
TRBJ1-2 | NA | NA | TRBV6-5 | TGTGCCAGCCCTTTCCCTGGACAGACCTATGGCTACACCTTC | CASPFPGQTYGYTF
TRBJ2-7 | NA | NA | TRBV4-1 | TGCGCCAGCAGCTCAGCCCGGGGACGGGGGTCCTACGAGCAGTACTTC | CASSSARGRGSYEQYF
TRBJ2-7 | NA | NA | TRBV21-1 | TGTGCCAGCAGCAAAGGGGGTGCGACAGGGGACGAGCAGTACTTC | CASSKGGATGDEQYF
TRBJ1-2 | NA | TRBD1 | TRBV7-6 | TGTGCCAGCAGCCCAGGGGGTACAACTAACTATGGCTACACCTTC | CASSPGGTTNYGYTF
TRBJ2-1 | few | TRBD2 | TRBV11-3 | TGTGCCAGCAGCTCGACTAGCGGGGGGAATGAGCAGTTCTTC | CASSSTSGGNEQFF
TRBJ2-1 | few | NA | TRBV21-1 | TGTGCCAGAACGGACAGTGGGAGTCCAAGGGGGCAGTTCTTC | CARTDSGSPRGQFF
TRBJ1-6 | NA | NA | TRBV4-3 | TGCGCCAGCAGCCAAGATGGGACTAAAAATTCACCCCTCCACTTT | CASSQDGTKNSPLHF
TRBJ1-2 | NA | NA | TRBV18 | TGTGCCAGCTCACAGATTGACAGCTCTGGCTACACCTTC | CASSQIDSSGYTF
TRBJ2-3 | once | TRBD2 | TRBV4-2 | TGTGCCAGCAGCCAAGATCTGCTAGCGGGCTCTAGCACAGATACGCAGTATTTT | CASSQDLLAGSSTDTQYF
TRBJ1-1 | NA | NA | TRBV2 | TGTGCCAGCAGTGTGGCAGGCTACACTGAAGCTTTCTTT | CASSVAGYTEAFF
TRBJ2-5 | NA | NA | TRBV11-3 | TGTGCCAGCAGCCCATATGGGCGGAGGGATAATAAAGAGACCCAGTACTTC | CASSPYGRRDNKETQYF
TRBJ2-3 | NA | NA | TRBV6-2/TRBV6-3 | TGTGCCAGCAGTTACGTTGGCGAGGCAGATACGCAGTATTTT | CASSYVGEADTQYF
TRBJ2-7 | NA | TRBD2 | TRBV27 | TGTGCCAGCAGACTAGCGGGAGGGTATGAGCAGTACTTC | CASRLAGGYEQYF
TRBJ1-5 | NA | NA | TRBV5-6 | TGTGCCAGCAGCAGGGGGGGTAATCAGCCCCAGCATTTT | CASSRGGNQPQHF
TRBJ2-7 | NA | NA | TRBV27 | TGTGCCAGCAGTCCTGGGCCCTACTACGAGCAGTACTTC | CASSPGPYYEQYF
TRBJ2-7 | once | NA | TRBV5-1 | TGCGCCAGTTCAGGTGGTAGCGGCTACGAGCAGTACTTC | CASSGGSGYEQYF
TRBJ1-3 | few | NA | TRBV14 | TGTGCCAGCAGCAGAGTCCCTGGAAACACCATATATTTT | CASSRVPGNTIYF
TRBJ1-3 | NA | NA | TRBV6-6 | TGTGCCAGCAGTGGTACAGGGTCCGGAAACACCATATATTTT | CASSGTGSGNTIYF